Presented here are 5 T cell receptor beta chains from one specimen sequenced in a study of blood T cell repertoires in COVID-19. Sequencing used immunoSEQ multiplex PCR; TCRdb keeps in-frame clones, though not all of them. Altogether 130,000 or so clones are present, around 89% being singletons, with the ten largest covering less than 5.5%. The sequencing sample was made of peripheral blood. These receptors all come from a man aged 55 to 69 with COVID-19, enrolled during active disease.

This rearrangement joins TRBV10-3 to TRBJ1-2; D call uncertain. Germline-derived CDR1 and CDR2 are ENHRY and SYGVKD. The CDR3 runs 14 residues. V lost 0 bases and J 2 bases, leaving 7 bases between the germline ends. The CDR3 protein is CAISESGGNYGYTF. Here the CDR3 DNA reads TGTGCCATCAGTGAGTCGGGAGGGAACTATGGCTACACCTTC.

V and J are TRBV19 and TRBJ2-1; 11 nucleotides agree with TRBD2. Germline trimming cut 9 bases from V and 4 bases from J; bases unmatched to any gene: 2. The CDR3 length is 13 residues. Germline V gene lookup returns CDR1 LNHDA and CDR2 SQIVND (reference sequence). CDR3 DNA: TGTGCCAGCGGGACTAGCGGTTACAATGAGCAGTTCTTC. Translating it yields CASGTSGYNEQFF.

This clone was observed once. The gene calls are TRBV7-2 and TRBJ1-5, with D possibly being TRBD1 (5 bases). Germline V gene lookup returns CDR1 SGHTA and CDR2 FQGNSA. The CDR3 runs 16 residues. V was trimmed by 1 base and J by 6 bases, leaving 16 bases between them. CDR3 region: CASSLVFPTEVQPQHF. The CDR3 DNA reads as TGTGCCAGCAGCTTAGTCTTCCCGACAGAAGTTCAGCCCCAGCATTTT.

This clone was recorded once. The V call is TRBV28, the J call TRBJ1-1; TRBD1 matches at 8 bases. This CDR3 contains 16 residues. J was trimmed by 4 bases and V by 2 bases; bases with no gene match: 9. Per the germline V gene, CDR1 is MDHEN and CDR2 is SYDVKM. The CDR3 nucleotides are TGTGCCAGCAGTTTAGGACAGGGTTCCCGTCGCACTGAAGCTTTCTTT. Protein product: CASSLGQGSRRTEAFF. The variable domain in full, completed from reference TRBV28 and TRBJ1-1, reads DVKVTQSSRYLVKRTGEKVFLECVQDMDHENMFWYRQDPGLGLRLIYFSYDVKMKEKGDIPEGYSVSREKKERFSLILESASTNQTSMYLCASSLGQGSRRTEAFFGQGTRLTVV.

This chain links TRBV5-5 with TRBJ2-2, with D possibly matching TRBD1 (6 bases). Trimming took 4 bases from V and 0 from J, leaving 13 bases between them. Germline assignment: CDR1 SGHKS and CDR2 YYEKEE (reference sequence). There are 16 residues in the CDR3. The CDR3: CASSQGPSTNTGELFF. The CDR3 bases are TGTGCCAGCAGCCAGGGGCCCAGTACGAACACCGGGGAGCTGTTTTTT.